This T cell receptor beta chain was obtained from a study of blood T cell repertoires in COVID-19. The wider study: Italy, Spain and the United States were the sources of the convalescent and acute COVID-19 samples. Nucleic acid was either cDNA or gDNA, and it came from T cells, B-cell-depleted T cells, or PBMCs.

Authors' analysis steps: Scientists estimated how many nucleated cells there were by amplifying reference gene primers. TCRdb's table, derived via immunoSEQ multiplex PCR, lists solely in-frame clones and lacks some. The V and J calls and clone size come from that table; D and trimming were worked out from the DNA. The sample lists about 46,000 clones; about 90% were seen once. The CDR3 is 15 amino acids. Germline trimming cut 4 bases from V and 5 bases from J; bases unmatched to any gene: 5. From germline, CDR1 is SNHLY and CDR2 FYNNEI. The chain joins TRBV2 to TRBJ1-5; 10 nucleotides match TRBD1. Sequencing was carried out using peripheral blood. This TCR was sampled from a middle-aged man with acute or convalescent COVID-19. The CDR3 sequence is CASSGGQGVYQPQHF. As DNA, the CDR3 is TGTGCCAGCAGTGGCGGACAGGGGGTTTATCAGCCCCAGCATTTT.